Following are 23 T cell receptor beta chains from one sample sequenced in a study of T cell responses to AZD1222 COVID-19 vaccine. TCRdb's copy holds only in-frame clones and misses some; the assay was immunoSEQ multiplex PCR. The sample shows about 190,000 clones, 85% to 90% of them seen only once. This material consisted of peripheral blood, taken on day 0 of MenACWY control vaccination. The source is an adult in good health.

This clone occurred once. The rearrangement links TRBV6-5 to TRBJ2-1; 13 bases line up with TRBD2. Germline V gene data show CDR1 as MNHEY and CDR2 as SVGAGI. The CDR3 consists of 14 residues. J lost 10 bases, V lost 6 bases, and 6 bases had no gene match. CDR3 nucleotide sequence: TGTGCCAGCAGGAGGACTAGCGGGGGTCGGGAGCAGTTCTTC. As protein: CASRRTSGGREQFF.

The CDR3 loop reads CSVEQGKGADTQYF. The CDR3 DNA sequence: TGCAGCGTTGAACAGGGGAAGGGAGCAGATACGCAGTATTTT. The chain links TRBV29-1 to TRBJ2-3; the D gene is possibly TRBD1 (6 bases). This CDR3 is 14 amino acids long. Germline assignment: CDR1 SQVTM and CDR2 ANQGSEA. Trimming pared 2 bases from V and 4 bases from J, leaving 13 bases between.

J is TRBJ2-1 and V is TRBV15; 8 nucleotides align to TRBD2. Germline V gene sequence: CDR1 LNHNV, CDR2 YYDKDF (reference sequence). This CDR3 contains 12 residues. Here the CDR3 reads CGAGVGYNEQFF. The CDR3 coding sequence is TGTGGAGCGGGAGTCGGGTACAATGAGCAGTTCTTC. The complete variable domain, with remaining parts taken from reference TRBV15 and TRBJ2-1, reads DAMVIQNPRYQVTQFGKPVTLSCSQTLNHNVMYWYQQKSSQAPKLLFHYYDKDFNNEADTPDNFQSRRPNTSFCFLDIRSPGLGDTAMYLCGAGVGYNEQFFGPGTRLTVL.

V and J are TRBV10-3 and TRBJ1-2, with a weak D call TRBD1 (6 bases). Trimming took off 3 bases at V and 5 bases at J, with 16 bases between the two ends. The CDR3 has 15 residues. Germline CDR1 is ENHRY and CDR2 is SYGVKD. The CDR3 DNA follows: TGTGCCATCAGTGACTGGACAGCCGTTGGGTATGGCTACACCTTC. This sequence encodes CAISDWTAVGYGYTF.

This clone occurred a few times. The gene calls are TRBV7-2 and TRBJ2-7, with 10 bases that match TRBD2. The CDR3 totals 14 residues. J was trimmed by 3 bases and V by 3 bases; bases with no gene match: 2. Looked up from germline, CDR1 is SGHTA and CDR2 is FQGNSA. The CDR3 spells CASSFTSGDYEQYF. The CDR3 DNA sequence: TGTGCCAGCAGCTTCACTAGCGGGGACTACGAGCAGTACTTC.

J is TRBJ2-2 and V is TRBV3-1 (or the pseudogene TRBV3-2); 8 bases are shared with TRBD1. V shed 5 bases and J 1 base; nucleotides not matched to a gene: 3. The CDR3 totals 15 residues. Germline-derived CDR1 and CDR2 are LGHDT and YNNKEL (reference sequence). The CDR3 protein is CASSKDRVNTGELFF. CDR3 bases: TGTGCCAGCAGCAAGGACAGGGTGAACACCGGGGAGCTGTTTTTT.

The rearrangement uses TRBV9 and TRBJ2-2; 8 bases match TRBD2. The CDR3 is made up of 16 amino acids. Germline CDR1 and CDR2: SGDLS and YYNGEE. The junction had 6 bases not matched to a gene; V was cut back by 5 bases and J by 0 bases. CDR3 nucleotide sequence: TGTGCCAGCAGGCTCGGGGGGGACTCGAACACCGGGGAGCTGTTTTTT. Residues: CASRLGGDSNTGELFF.

The rearrangement joins TRBV28 to TRBJ1-5, with TRBD1 matching 7 bases. CDR1 is MDHEN, CDR2 SYDVKM, per germline. The trim removed 1 base at V and 0 bases at J, leaving 6 bases unmatched. The CDR3 extends over 17 amino acids. DNA for the CDR3: TGTGCCAGCAGTTTATTAGGGGGCCCTGATAGCAATCAGCCCCAGCATTTT. Translated, it gives CASSLLGGPDSNQPQHF.

The chain links TRBV7-9 to TRBJ2-6; D unresolved. V was cut by 6 bases and J by 2 bases, with 8 bases left in between. Germline-derived CDR1 and CDR2 are SEHNR and FQNEAQ (reference sequence). The CDR3 is 14 residues long. CDR3 bases: TGTGCCAGCAGTTTGCAGGCTGGGGCCAACGTCCTGACTTTC. It translates to CASSLQAGANVLTF.

The count of this clone is one. The rearrangement links TRBV12-3 or TRBV12-4 to TRBJ2-7, with TRBD1 identical over 7 bases. CDR3 size: 13 residues. V shed 6 bases and J 6 bases; nucleotides not matched to a gene: 8. The CDR3 reads CASSMKGAGEQYF. CDR3 sequence (DNA): TGTGCCAGCAGCATGAAGGGGGCTGGCGAGCAGTACTTC.

V and J are TRBV4-2 and TRBJ2-2; D is possibly TRBD2 (6 bases). Germline loops: CDR1 LGHNA, CDR2 YNFKEQ. The V gene lost 0 bases and the J gene lost 0 bases, with 11 bases spanning the gap. There are 17 residues in the CDR3. The CDR3 reads CASSQDTGLTNTGELFF. The CDR3, as DNA: TGTGCCAGCAGCCAAGATACGGGACTGACGAACACCGGGGAGCTGTTTTTT.

This clone was observed a few times. The J gene is TRBJ1-1, the V gene TRBV29-1; D is uncertain. Trimming removed 6 bases at V and 6 bases at J, with 11 bases between. Per the germline V gene, CDR1 is SQVTM and CDR2 is ANQGSEA. The CDR3 contains 11 residues. The CDR3 loop is CSVRAGPEAFF. The CDR3 DNA reads TGCAGCGTGAGGGCGGGCCCTGAAGCTTTCTTT.

The chain uses TRBV7-8 and TRBJ1-6; D is perhaps TRBD1 (5 bases). Trimming left V 1 base short and J 7 bases short, with 17 bases between. The CDR3 runs 17 residues. Germline V lookup: CDR1 SGHVS, CDR2 FQNEAQ. CDR3: CASSLGRWGGANSPLHF. CDR3 nucleotides: TGTGCCAGCAGCTTAGGGAGGTGGGGGGGAGCCAATTCACCCCTCCACTTT.

The chain combines TRBV10-2 with TRBJ1-6; tentatively, D is TRBD1 (5 bases). V was shortened by 1 base and J by 10 bases, with 8 bases between the two germline ends. The CDR3 is 13 residues long. Germline lookup yields CDR1 WSHSY and CDR2 SAAADI. The CDR3 region is CASSEWGLSPLHF. CDR3 bases: TGCGCCAGCAGTGAGTGGGGCCTATCACCCCTCCACTTT.

This chain links TRBV30 with TRBJ2-7; TRBD2 matches at 10 bases. The germline gives CDR1 GTSNPN, CDR2 SVGIG (reference sequence). The V and J ends lost 1 base and 5 bases, in that order; junction bases with no gene match: 5. CDR3 length equals 14 residues. The CDR3 nucleotides are TGTGCCTGGAGTGGGCTAGCGGGGGCCAACGAGCAGTACTTC. Protein product: CAWSGLAGANEQYF. The variable domain in full, with the rest retrieved from reference TRBV30 and TRBJ2-7, is SQTIHQWPATLVQPVGSPLSLECTVEGTSNPNLYWYRQAAGRGLQLLFYSVGIGQISSEVPQNLSASRPQDRQFILSSKKLLLSDSGFYLCAWSGLAGANEQYFGPGTRLTVT.

The V gene is TRBV10-3, the J gene TRBJ1-1; 7 nucleotides match TRBD1. This CDR3 contains 13 residues. After removal of 6 bases from V and 5 bases from J, the junction contained 6 bases not matched to a gene. Looked up from germline, CDR1 is ENHRY and CDR2 is SYGVKD. CDR3 residues: CAIRTDRVTEAFF. Written as DNA, the CDR3 is TGTGCCATCAGAACCGACAGGGTTACTGAAGCTTTCTTT.

The chain is built from TRBV14 and TRBJ2-7, with a tentative D call TRBD2 (6 bases). Trimming pared 1 base from V and 0 bases from J, leaving 10 bases between. CDR3 length: 15 amino acids. Germline V CDR1 and CDR2: SGHDN, FVKESK. CDR3 loop: CASSQGRENSYEQYF. The CDR3 nucleotides read TGTGCCAGCAGCCAAGGCCGGGAGAACTCCTACGAGCAGTACTTC.

The genes are TRBV2 and TRBJ1-2; D is possibly TRBD1 (5 bases). The CDR3 covers 15 residues. V lost 6 bases to trimming and J lost 1 base, with 15 bases between them. The germline V gene encodes CDR1 SNHLY and CDR2 FYNNEI. This chain's CDR3 is CASSKRGGLNYGYTF. The CDR3 region has the DNA TGTGCCAGCAGCAAGAGGGGTGGCCTTAACTATGGCTACACCTTC.

This chain links TRBV6-5 with TRBJ1-5; perhaps TRBD1 as D (5 bases). Germline V gene sequence: CDR1 MNHEY, CDR2 SVGAGI. This CDR3 has 13 amino acids. The ends were cut back, 3 bases at V and 6 bases at J, with 9 bases in the middle. Here the CDR3 DNA reads TGTGCCAGCAGTTATAGCAGGGTTCAGCCCCAGCATTTT. The encoded protein is CASSYSRVQPQHF.

The chain combines TRBV29-1 with TRBJ2-4; D may match TRBD1 or TRBD2 (6 bases each). The CDR3 spans 14 residues. With 4 bases removed from V and 6 bases from J, the gap between germline ends came to 16 bases. CDR1 is SQVTM and CDR2 is ANQGSEA in the germline V gene. The CDR3, as DNA: TGCAGCGTTGCGGGTCCAGGGGAGGTAAACATTCAGTACTTC. It specifies CSVAGPGEVNIQYF.

The V call is TRBV2, the J call TRBJ1-5; 8 bases are a match to TRBD1. The CDR3 is 15 residues long. Germline values: CDR1 SNHLY, CDR2 FYNNEI. Losses at the gene ends were 2 bases for V and 9 bases for J; bases not matched to a gene: 9. This CDR3 is CASSETSGQGAPQHF. As DNA, the CDR3 is TGTGCCAGCAGTGAAACAAGCGGACAGGGCGCGCCCCAGCATTTT.

This sequence joins TRBV19 and TRBJ2-7, with 12 nucleotides matching TRBD2. Looked up from germline, CDR1 is LNHDA and CDR2 is SQIVND (reference sequence). Losses at the gene ends were 5 bases for V and 2 bases for J; bases not matched to a gene: 4. The CDR3 consists of 15 residues. The CDR3 nucleotides are TGTGCCAGTAGTCTCGGACTAGCGGGAACCTACGAGCAGTACTTC. This sequence encodes CASSLGLAGTYEQYF.

This chain links TRBV11-1 with TRBJ2-7, with D perhaps matching TRBD2 (5 bases). Per the germline V gene, CDR1 is SGHAT and CDR2 is FQDESV (reference sequence). The CDR3 is 15 amino acids. V lost 3 bases to trimming and J lost 6 bases, with 18 bases between them. In DNA, the CDR3 is TGTGCCAGCAGCTTTGAGGGCCCCGTTTTCTCCGAGCAGTACTTC. This sequence encodes CASSFEGPVFSEQYF. The whole variable domain, filled in from reference TRBV11-1 and TRBJ2-7, reads EAEVAQSPRYKITEKSQAVAFWCDPISGHATLYWYRQILGQGPELLVQFQDESVVDDSQLPKDRFSAERLKGVDSTLKIQPAELGDSAMYLCASSFEGPVFSEQYFGPGTRLTVT.